This T cell receptor beta chain was sequenced in a study of molecular identifiers for immune sequencing clone quantification. Overall study context: In the replicates, RNA derived from about 21,000 or 97,000 naive CD8 cells was divided into five parts, and four were sequenced. Overall study results and limits: It was shown that clones above 20 RNA copies held over 98% of effector molecules, but under 1% in naive cells.

The CDR3 length is 17 residues. Germline V gene data show CDR1 as MGHRA and CDR2 as YSYEKL. J gave up 1 base and V 1 base, and 8 bases lay outside the gene matches. TCRdb independently ran MiXCR on the PCR reads; one entry per CDR3 protein. Among a few hundred thousand distinct CDR3 sequences listed, 20% to 25% were seen once. As to this clonotype: The antigen remains unidentified.

Sequenced: naive CD8+ T cells from blood, with Jurkat cell RNA spiked in. As for subset: FACS-sorted CD8+CD4-CCR7+CD45RA+ naive T cells. J is TRBJ2-5 and V is TRBV4-1, with 8 bases that match TRBD2. This clonotype was obtained from a human donor in good health. Some libraries in this study had Jurkat cell RNA spiked in. CDR3 in amino acids: CASSQAVVAGLQETQYF. In DNA, the CDR3 is TGCGCCAGCAGCCAAGCTGTGGTAGCGGGGCTCCAAGAGACCCAGTACTTC.